A selection of T cell receptor beta chains follows, all from one sample in a study of T cell changes during pregnancy in multiple sclerosis. Measured with immunoSEQ multiplex PCR; TCRdb has only the in-frame clones, and not every one. The data hold 130,000 or so clones, with approximately 96% observed a single time. This specimen consisted of peripheral blood, obtained after pregnancy. The receptors derive from a female donor with multiple sclerosis, enrolled in a pregnancy study. CDR3s leave out the opening cysteine and the closing phenylalanine or tryptophan.

v_gene	j_gene	CDR3aa
TRBV4-3	TRBJ2-7	ASSEGSGPTYEQY
TRBV2	TRBJ2-3	ASCGTVHTSGLTDTQY
TRBV28	TRBJ2-2	ASTGGTGELF
TRBV29-1	TRBJ2-7	SAGRAASSYEQY
TRBV28	TRBJ2-7	ASRKGIATYEQY
TRBV6-5	TRBJ1-5	ASSYSRGGEQPQH
TRBV5-1	TRBJ2-2	ASSLGTSGATGELF
TRBV30	TRBJ2-1	AWGGKGAQEGASWF
TRBV28	TRBJ1-2	ASRRGTEYGYT
TRBV11-2	TRBJ1-2	ASSLDTPNGYT
TRBV19	TRBJ2-7	ASCLSGAPYEQY
TRBV9	TRBJ2-7	ASSLRTSGGEQY
TRBV29-1	TRBJ1-2	SVEPDRKNGYT
TRBV6-6	TRBJ1-3	ASTHGGPGNTIY
TRBV2	TRBJ2-2	ASSSPSDRDPSNTGELF
TRBV19	TRBJ2-1	ASSIAVAGVGNEQF
TRBV19	TRBJ2-2	ASSAGQGGTGELF
TRBV19	TRBJ2-6	ASSIGNPGANVLT
TRBV7-9	TRBJ2-7	ASSLSLSYEQY
TRBV6-6	TRBJ2-5	ASSYSGETQY